This T cell receptor beta chain was documented in a study of T cell clonality in common variable immunodeficiency. The V and J ends lost 6 bases and 3 bases, in that order; junction bases with no gene match: 7. The CDR3 has 15 residues. Germline V gene sequence: CDR1 SNHLY, CDR2 FYNNEI. Assay used: immunoSEQ multiplex PCR; TCRdb lists only in-frame clones, some missing. The sample includes fewer than 30,000 clones, none of them occurring once. CVID subjects had received replacement immunoglobulin for at least one year. Study-wide results and limits: Common variable immunodeficiency TCR beta sequences reportedly had fewer deletions and N-nucleotide insertions. Links between repertoire features and CVID complications were heterogeneity-limited.

Concerning this clone itself: Its antigen is undetermined. Coverage ceases 3 residues before the CDR3 finishes, and the germline J gene fills in the end.

The TCR originated in a human donor with common variable immunodeficiency. Sequencing was performed on peripheral blood mononuclear cells. The chain employs TRBV2 and TRBJ2-1, with TRBD1 identical over 8 bases. The CDR3 protein is CASRSGTGHYNEQFF. Partial CDR3 DNA: TGTGCCAGCAGATCCGGGACAGGACACTACAATGAG.